These 27 T cell receptor beta chains share one sample of origin, sequenced in a study of T cell repertoires in cytomegalovirus infection. The antigens these receptors bind are not known. TCRdb independently ran MiXCR on the reads; one entry per CDR3 protein. Among approximately 300,000 distinct CDR3 sequences, around a quarter were seen once, and the ten largest hold about 14%. Sample: cultured PBMCs, taken from culture after CMV antigen stimulation. The receptors derive from a human donor in good health (CMV status not recorded). Some clones in this sample may be carry-over from other donors' samples.

This clonotype was observed at least ten times. The chain uses TRBV7-3 and TRBJ2-3; D unresolved. The ends were cut back, 5 bases at V and 4 bases at J, with 10 bases in the middle. The germline CDR1 and CDR2 sequences are SGHTA and FQGTGA. This CDR3 contains 13 residues. CDR3 region: CASSQEIADTQYF. DNA for the CDR3: TGTGCCAGCAGCCAAGAAATAGCAGATACGCAGTATTTT.

In this sample, this clonotype turned up many times. The genes are TRBV7-8 and TRBJ2-1, with a possible D match to TRBD2 (5 bases). Germline V gene lookup returns CDR1 SGHVS and CDR2 FQNEAQ. Trimming took off 2 bases at V and 7 bases at J, with 15 bases between the two ends. This CDR3 comprises 15 residues. CDR3 nucleotides: TGTGCCAGCAGCTTAAACCGGGATTTCCGAAATGAGCAGTTCTTC. Its protein product is CASSLNRDFRNEQFF.

V usage is TRBV5-8 and J usage is TRBJ1-1; no definite D call. V lost 3 bases and J lost 10, with 22 bases in between. The CDR3 is 15 residues long. Germline CDR1 and CDR2: SGHTS and YDEGEE. The CDR3 DNA is TGTGCCAGCAGCTCCAGGACGCGTCTTCGTCTAGGAGCTTTCTTT. It encodes CASSSRTRLRLGAFF.

The chain couples TRBV12-3 or TRBV12-4 to TRBJ1-3; no reliable D call. V was clipped by 6 bases and J by 6 bases, with 12 bases between them. CDR3 length: 13 residues. The CDR3 region has the DNA TGTGCCAGCAGCCTTATGGCTCTAAACACCATATATTTT. It yields the protein CASSLMALNTIYF.

The V and J genes are TRBV7-2 and TRBJ2-3, with D possibly being TRBD2 (5 bases). Trimming cost V 5 bases and J 10 bases, with 13 bases left between them. Per the germline V gene, CDR1 is SGHTA and CDR2 is FQGNSA. The CDR3 has 12 residues. CDR3 DNA: TGTGCCAGCAGCGTCAAAAGAGGGCCGCAGTATTTT. It yields the protein CASSVKRGPQYF.

The chain recombines TRBV5-4 with TRBJ2-3; tentatively, D is TRBD2 (6 bases). V lost 4 bases and J 1 base, leaving 19 bases between the germline ends. The germline gives CDR1 SGHNT, CDR2 YYREEE (reference sequence). This CDR3 contains 17 residues. CDR3 nucleotides: TGTGCCAGCAGCCCTCAGCCATCAGCGGGCCGCACAGATACGCAGTATTTT. Protein product: CASSPQPSAGRTDTQYF.

This clonotype was detected a few times. This chain links TRBV6-6 with TRBJ1-6, with TRBD1 as a possible D gene (6 bases). V lost 6 bases and J 7 bases, leaving 10 bases between the germline ends. CDR1 MNHNY and CDR2 SVGAGI come from the germline V gene (reference sequence). The CDR3 is 13 residues long. Here the CDR3 DNA reads TGTGCCAGCAGGGGGCAGGGGAATTCACCCCTCCACTTT. This codes for CASRGQGNSPLHF.

V usage is TRBV27 and J usage is TRBJ2-1; a possible D gene is TRBD2 (5 bases). Germline lookup yields CDR1 MNHEY and CDR2 SMNVEV (reference sequence). The CDR3 is 15 residues long. Trimming pared 5 bases from V and 5 bases from J, leaving 16 bases between. The CDR3 nucleotides are TGTGCCAGCAGTCTCCAGAGGGCACCGCACAATGAGCAGTTCTTC. Residues: CASSLQRAPHNEQFF.

The gene calls are TRBV28 and TRBJ1-2; TRBD1 might be the D (6 bases). With 7 bases removed from V and 2 bases from J, the gap between germline ends came to 14 bases. Germline-derived CDR1 and CDR2 are MDHEN and SYDVKM. CDR3 length: 14 amino acids. The CDR3 nucleotides read TGTGCCAGCATTCGGGACACAGTGAACTATGGCTACACCTTC. Translating gives CASIRDTVNYGYTF.

The table lists this clonotype with a count of one. The chain employs TRBV27 and TRBJ1-4; no clear D gene. This CDR3 is 15 amino acids long. CDR1 is MNHEY and CDR2 is SMNVEV in the germline V gene (reference sequence). V lost 3 bases, J lost 4 bases, and 12 bases lay in between. This CDR3 reads CASSFLLGGNEKLFF. The CDR3 DNA is TGTGCCAGCAGTTTCCTCCTAGGTGGTAATGAAAAACTGTTTTTT.

This clonotype was recorded a few times. The chain links TRBV19 to TRBJ2-1; D not certain. The CDR3 is made up of 17 amino acids. V gave up 0 bases and J gave up 0 bases, with 12 bases separating them. CDR1 is LNHDA and CDR2 is SQIVND in the germline V gene (reference sequence). This CDR3 reads CASSIDDSVYSYNEQFF. The DNA of the CDR3 is TGTGCCAGTAGTATAGACGACTCCGTTTACTCCTACAATGAGCAGTTCTTC.

This clonotype was seen repeatedly, ten times or more. The rearrangement uses TRBV24-1 and TRBJ1-5; 11 bases align to TRBD1. V lost 4 bases, J lost 3 bases, and 4 bases stayed unmatched. The length of the CDR3 is 16 residues. Per germline, CDR1 KGHDR and CDR2 SFDVKD. CDR3 amino acids: CATSEGDRGFNQPQHF. In nucleotides, the CDR3 is TGTGCCACCAGTGAGGGGGACAGGGGGTTCAATCAGCCCCAGCATTTT.

A few counts support this clonotype. The chain carries TRBV28 and TRBJ2-1; weak D call: TRBD2 (5 bases). The CDR3 consists of 14 residues. In germline, CDR1 is MDHEN, CDR2 SYDVKM. Between the trimmed V and J ends, which lost 6 bases and 5 bases, there was a span of 14 bases. CDR3 nucleotides: TGTGCCAGCAGCCCCGTCGGACTGAACAATGAGCAGTTCTTC. This translates into CASSPVGLNNEQFF. The entire variable domain, with the rest obtained from reference TRBV28 and TRBJ2-1, is as follows: DVKVTQSSRYLVKRTGEKVFLECVQDMDHENMFWYRQDPGLGLRLIYFSYDVKMKEKGDIPEGYSVSREKKERFSLILESASTNQTSMYLCASSPVGLNNEQFFGPGTRLTVL.

This clonotype has a count of ten or more. The rearrangement joins TRBV27 to TRBJ1-3; TRBD1 matches at 9 bases. Germline V gene sequence: CDR1 MNHEY, CDR2 SMNVEV (reference sequence). With V trimmed by 5 bases and J by 3 bases, 5 bases remained unmatched. The CDR3 runs 15 residues. CDR3 DNA: TGTGCCAGCAGTCCGGGACAGGGACTTGGAAACACCATATATTTT. This gives the protein CASSPGQGLGNTIYF.

This chain joins TRBV6-1 and TRBJ2-3; TRBD2 aligns across 10 bases. Germline CDR1 MNHNS, CDR2 SASEGT. J lost 4 bases, V lost 1 base, and 8 bases had no gene match. This CDR3 is 17 amino acids long. The CDR3 DNA follows: TGTGCCAGCAGTGAAGACGGACTAGCGGACCCCCCAGATACGCAGTATTTT. Its protein is CASSEDGLADPPDTQYF.

The V and J genes are TRBV4-3 and TRBJ2-7, with TRBD2 identical over 12 bases. The CDR3 loop spans 16 amino acids. Losses at the gene ends were 0 bases for V and 4 bases for J; bases not matched to a gene: 4. CDR1 and CDR2 (germline): LGHNA, YSLEER. The CDR3 reads CASSQDPLAGGYEQYF. DNA for the CDR3: TGCGCCAGCAGCCAAGACCCCCTAGCGGGAGGGTACGAGCAGTACTTC.

A word on this clonotype: The junction differs from germline at one of its ends, possibly a read error. The rearrangement uses TRBV6-2 or TRBV6-3 and TRBJ2-3, with D unresolved. This CDR3 has 14 amino acids. Germline loops: CDR1 MNHEY, CDR2 SVGEGT. CDR3 DNA sequence: TGTGCCTGCAGTTACGCCGAATCCACAGATACGCAGTATTTT. Amino acids: CACSYAESTDTQYF.

This clonotype appeared many times. As DNA, the CDR3 is TGTGCCAGCAGCTTTCGGACTAGCGGGAGCTACGAGCAGTACGTC. Translating it yields CASSFRTSGSYEQYV. The rearrangement uses TRBV7-2 and TRBJ2-7; 13 bases match TRBD2. The CDR3 runs 15 residues. Germline CDR1 SGHTA, CDR2 FQGNSA. J was trimmed by 3 bases and V by 3 bases; bases with no gene match: 2.

This clonotype has ten or more counts. The chain is built from TRBV7-2 and TRBJ2-3; D gene unclear. The CDR3 contains 14 residues. CDR1 SGHTA and CDR2 FQGNSA come from the germline V gene. V gave up 6 bases and J gave up 1 base, with 11 bases separating them. CDR3 sequence (DNA): TGTGCCAGCAGGTTCATAGAGGGCACAGATACGCAGTATTTT. Translated: CASRFIEGTDTQYF.

This clonotype came up many times. In nucleotides, the CDR3 is TGTGCCAGCAGCTTAGTTTGGGGGGCGGATAGCAATCAGCCCCAGCATTTT. It is translated as CASSLVWGADSNQPQHF. J is TRBJ1-5 and V is TRBV7-2; a weak D match, TRBD1 (6 bases). This CDR3 is 17 amino acids long. Per the germline V gene, CDR1 is SGHTA and CDR2 is FQGNSA. V was clipped by 1 base and J by 0 bases, with 13 bases between them. Based on the CDR3 plus reference TRBV7-2 and TRBJ1-5, the full variable domain is GAGVSQSPSNKVTEKGKDVELRCDPISGHTALYWYRQSLGQGLEFLIYFQGNSAPDKSGLPSDRFSAERTGGSVSTLTIQRTQQEDSAVYLCASSLVWGADSNQPQHFGDGTRLSIL.

This clonotype has a handful of counts. V usage is TRBV4-1 and J usage is TRBJ1-2; TRBD1 aligns across 7 bases. CDR3 length: 17 residues. Trimming cost V 2 bases and J 6 bases; bases outside gene matches: 15. Germline assignment: CDR1 MGHRA and CDR2 YSYEKL. As DNA, the CDR3 is TGCGCCAGCAGCCAAATCCCAACAGGGGCCGCTCTGGATGGCTACACCTTC. Amino acids: CASSQIPTGAALDGYTF.

The chain carries TRBV12-3 or TRBV12-4 and TRBJ1-2, with D perhaps TRBD1 (6 bases). V lost 3 bases and J 10 bases, leaving 12 bases between the germline ends. The CDR3 runs 12 residues. The CDR3 protein is CASSFGGADYTF. For the CDR3, the DNA is TGTGCCAGCAGTTTCGGGGGGGCGGACTACACCTTC.

This clonotype was found many times. The chain joins TRBV12-5 to TRBJ1-1; 10 nucleotides match TRBD1. The CDR3 is 18 amino acids. The germline CDR1 and CDR2 sequences are LGHNT and FRNRAP. Trimming at V came to 3 bases and at J to 2 bases, leaving 12 bases not matched to a gene. For the CDR3, the DNA is TGTGCTAGTGGTTTCGTGTCGCTTGACAGGGGGCTCAACACTGAAGCTTTCTTT. It is translated as CASGFVSLDRGLNTEAFF.

This sequence joins TRBV6-1 and TRBJ2-3, with 9 bases identical to TRBD1. Germline V gene lookup returns CDR1 MNHNS and CDR2 SASEGT. Trimming removed 5 bases from V and 3 bases from J; junction bases left unmatched: 6. The CDR3 length is 15 residues. The CDR3 sequence: CASSSRDRETDTQYF. The CDR3 region has the DNA TGTGCCAGCAGTTCCCGGGACAGGGAAACAGATACGCAGTATTTT.

This clonotype occurred many times. V and J are TRBV20-1 and TRBJ2-1; 10 bases are a match to TRBD2. CDR3 size: 16 residues. In germline, CDR1 is DFQATT, CDR2 SNEGSKA (reference sequence). The junction had 6 bases not matched to a gene; V was cut back by 1 base and J by 3 bases. The DNA for the CDR3 is TGCAGTGCTAGAGTTGGACTAGCGGACTACTACAATGAGCAGTTCTTC. It specifies CSARVGLADYYNEQFF.

This clonotype was seen at least ten times. The chain has TRBV7-2 and TRBJ2-3; 14 nucleotides line up with TRBD2. This CDR3 spans 16 amino acids. Germline trimming cut 5 bases from V and 6 bases from J; bases unmatched to any gene: 7. Germline loops: CDR1 SGHTA, CDR2 FQGNSA. For the CDR3, the DNA is TGTGCCAGCAGCCAGACTAGCGGGAGGGCCGAGGATACGCAGTATTTT. It translates to CASSQTSGRAEDTQYF.

This rearrangement joins TRBV10-3 to TRBJ2-7; D remains unclear. The CDR3 consists of 12 residues. The germline CDR1 and CDR2 sequences are ENHRY and SYGVKD. The V end was cut by 4 bases, the J end by 6 bases, with 10 bases between. CDR3 loop: CAISVLTGEQYF. DNA of the CDR3: TGTGCCATCAGTGTACTTACGGGCGAGCAGTACTTC.